Below are 23 T cell receptor beta chains sequenced from a single sample in a study of T cell changes during pregnancy in multiple sclerosis. TCRdb's table, derived via immunoSEQ multiplex PCR, lists solely in-frame clones and lacks some. The sample includes about 32,000 clones, around 90% of them seen just once. The specimen comprised CD8+ T cells from peripheral blood mononuclear cells, sampled in the first trimester of pregnancy. The receptor source for this set is a female donor with multiple sclerosis, enrolled in a pregnancy study.

V and J are TRBV10-3 and TRBJ2-4; 10 bases map to TRBD2. Per the germline V gene, CDR1 is ENHRY and CDR2 is SYGVKD. V shed 0 bases, J shed 0 bases, and the junction held 11 bases outside the gene matches. This CDR3 comprises 20 residues. CDR3 nucleotide sequence: TGTGCCATCAGTGAGTCGAGGGCTAGCGGGAGAGGGTTAGCCAAAAACATTCAGTACTTC. It translates to CAISESRASGRGLAKNIQYF.

V gene TRBV5-6 combines with J gene TRBJ2-7; D not certain. CDR1 is SGHDT, CDR2 YYEEEE, per germline. The length of the CDR3 is 14 residues. Trimming removed 0 bases at V and 1 base at J, with 8 bases between. CDR3 loop: CASSLGVFSYEQYF. In DNA, the CDR3 is TGTGCCAGCAGCTTGGGCGTCTTTTCCTACGAGCAGTACTTC.

This clone was picked up one time. V is TRBV7-9 and J is TRBJ2-3, with 9 bases aligning to TRBD2. V shed 5 bases and J 3 bases; nucleotides not matched to a gene: 9. The germline V gene encodes CDR1 SEHNR and CDR2 FQNEAQ (reference sequence). The CDR3 has 16 amino acids. CDR3 protein: CASSGPGREGTDTQYF. The CDR3 DNA sequence: TGTGCCAGCAGCGGGCCGGGGCGGGAGGGTACAGATACGCAGTATTTT.

The chain uses TRBV25-1 and TRBJ2-5; TRBD2 matches 7 bases. The CDR3 is 14 amino acids. CDR1 and CDR2 from the germline V gene are MGHDK and SYGVNS. Trimming at V came to 8 bases and at J to 5 bases, leaving 11 bases not matched to a gene. CDR3 DNA: TGTGCCAGCTCCCCCCTCCCCGGGGGGGAGACCCAGTACTTC. Protein sequence: CASSPLPGGETQYF.

As DNA, the CDR3 is TGTGCCAGCAGTGAGAGACAGGTCACTGAAGCTTTCTTT. The encoded protein is CASSERQVTEAFF. The V gene is TRBV6-1, the J gene TRBJ1-1; a weak D match, TRBD1 (6 bases). V lost 3 bases, J lost 4 bases, and 9 bases lay in between. This CDR3 comprises 13 residues. Germline CDR1 MNHNS, CDR2 SASEGT.

The V call is TRBV9, the J call TRBJ2-1; 13 nucleotides match TRBD2. Per the germline V gene, CDR1 is SGDLS and CDR2 is YYNGEE. J lost 3 bases, V lost 0 bases, and 6 bases had no gene match. The CDR3 is 18 residues long. In DNA form, the CDR3 reads TGTGCCAGCAGCGTAGCCGGGACTAGCGGGATTGTCTACAATGAGCAGTTCTTC. It specifies CASSVAGTSGIVYNEQFF.

This clone has only one observation. This chain links TRBV2 with TRBJ2-1; TRBD2 might be the D (6 bases). The CDR3 is 16 amino acids. Germline V gene sequence: CDR1 SNHLY, CDR2 FYNNEI. V lost 4 bases to trimming and J lost 5 bases, with 18 bases between them. CDR3 DNA: TGTGCCAGCAGTGTTACCACCGGGACTCAGAACAATGAGCAGTTCTTC. It yields the protein CASSVTTGTQNNEQFF.

The CDR3 nucleotides read TGTGCCAGCAGTTCAGACAGGACACTGCATAACTATGGCTACACCTTC. Protein product: CASSSDRTLHNYGYTF. This chain uses TRBV28 with TRBJ1-2, with a weak D call TRBD1 (6 bases). The germline V and J ends were trimmed by 4 bases and 1 base, with 16 bases remaining between them. The CDR3 contains 16 residues. Per germline, CDR1 MDHEN and CDR2 SYDVKM.

The chain carries TRBV28 and TRBJ1-5; 12 bases align to TRBD1. The CDR3 covers 15 residues. Germline lookup yields CDR1 MDHEN and CDR2 SYDVKM. Trimming cost V 6 bases and J 6 bases; bases outside gene matches: 6. The CDR3 region is CASRKRDRGRQPQHF. In nucleotides, the CDR3 is TGTGCCAGCAGGAAAAGGGACAGGGGGCGTCAGCCCCAGCATTTT.

The chain recombines TRBV4-1 with TRBJ1-2; 8 bases are shared with TRBD1. Germline V CDR1 and CDR2: MGHRA, YSYEKL. The junction had 5 bases not matched to a gene; V was cut back by 2 bases and J by 6 bases. The CDR3 sequence is 14 residues long. The CDR3 nucleotides read TGCGCCAGCAGCCAAACAGGGGGTGGGGATGGCTACACCTTC. It encodes CASSQTGGGDGYTF.

The count of this clone is one. The chain combines TRBV6-4 with TRBJ2-1; 8 bases are a match to TRBD2. The CDR3 runs to 16 residues. V lost 2 bases and J lost 7; bases outside the gene matches: 10. Germline lookup yields CDR1 MRHNA and CDR2 SNTAGT. The CDR3 nucleotides read TGTGCCAGCAGTGACAATAGCGGGAACTTCGAAAATGAGCAGTTCTTC. It encodes CASSDNSGNFENEQFF.

This chain joins TRBV5-4 and TRBJ1-3; D may be TRBD1 (6 bases). Per the germline V gene, CDR1 is SGHNT and CDR2 is YYREEE (reference sequence). This CDR3 has 16 amino acids. The V and J ends lost 4 bases and 3 bases respectively, with 17 bases between them. CDR3 bases: TGTGCCAGCAGCCCGCCGACAGGAGCGGTTGGAAACACCATATATTTT. Its protein is CASSPPTGAVGNTIYF.

The CDR3: CASSPTTGMEETQYF. DNA for the CDR3: TGTGCCAGCAGTCCGACGACAGGGATGGAGGAGACCCAGTACTTC. The V and J genes are TRBV28 and TRBJ2-5; the match to TRBD1 covers 7 bases. V dropped 5 bases and J dropped 5; count of bases not matched to a gene: 11. Germline CDR1 reads MDHEN; CDR2 reads SYDVKM. The CDR3 sequence is 15 residues long.

This sequence joins TRBV4-1 and TRBJ2-7; D call uncertain. CDR1 MGHRA and CDR2 YSYEKL come from the germline V gene. CDR3 size: 13 residues. Trimming took 3 bases from V and 3 from J, leaving 9 bases between them. The CDR3: CASSHETVYEQYF. The CDR3 region has the DNA TGCGCCAGCAGCCATGAAACAGTCTACGAGCAGTACTTC.

This clone showed up just once. This chain links TRBV27 with TRBJ2-1, with TRBD2 matching over 9 bases. After removal of 7 bases from V and 4 bases from J, the junction contained 8 bases not matched to a gene. The CDR3 loop spans 15 amino acids. Germline V lookup: CDR1 MNHEY, CDR2 SMNVEV (reference sequence). CDR3 in amino acids: CASKKLAGSYNEQFF. The DNA of the CDR3 is TGTGCCAGCAAGAAACTAGCGGGTAGTTACAATGAGCAGTTCTTC.

V and J are TRBV9 and TRBJ1-5, with a tentative D call TRBD1 (5 bases). CDR1 and CDR2 from the germline V gene are SGDLS and YYNGEE. The CDR3 has 15 residues. The V and J ends lost 4 bases and 5 bases respectively, with 16 bases between them. Written as DNA, the CDR3 is TGTGCCAGCAGCCCCGGTTCGGGGGTTCATCAGCCCCAGCATTTT. Protein product: CASSPGSGVHQPQHF.

V and J are TRBV29-1 and TRBJ1-1; 7 bases are shared with TRBD1. From germline, CDR1 is SQVTM and CDR2 ANQGSEA. The CDR3 is made up of 12 amino acids. With 7 bases clipped from V and 9 bases from J, the junction kept 11 bases outside the gene matches. DNA of the CDR3: TGCAGCGGTGGGACAGAGAGCGGTCAAGCTTTCTTT. It encodes CSGGTESGQAFF.

This chain joins TRBV5-4 and TRBJ2-3; TRBD2 matches at 12 bases. The CDR3 has 18 amino acids. V lost 0 bases, J lost 1 base, and 6 bases stayed unmatched. Germline V gene sequence: CDR1 SGHNT, CDR2 YYREEE (reference sequence). The CDR3 reads CASSLELAGGPGTDTQYF. The CDR3 DNA reads TGTGCCAGCAGCTTGGAGCTAGCGGGAGGGCCCGGCACAGATACGCAGTATTTT.

The chain carries TRBV29-1 and TRBJ2-7; 7 positions match TRBD1. The germline V gene has CDR1 SQVTM and CDR2 ANQGSEA. This CDR3 is 14 amino acids long. Trimming cost V 5 bases and J 0 bases; bases outside gene matches: 7. The DNA for the CDR3 is TGCAGCGTTCCCGACAGGGACGGCTCCTACGAGCAGTACTTC. This translates into CSVPDRDGSYEQYF.

This chain uses TRBV13 with TRBJ2-7; maybe TRBD1 (5 bases). There are 14 residues in the CDR3. Germline lookup yields CDR1 PRHDT and CDR2 FYEKMQ (reference sequence). V was clipped by 7 bases and J by 4 bases, with 17 bases between them. CDR3 amino acids: CASNAGKARYEQYF. The CDR3 DNA follows: TGTGCCAGCAACGCAGGGAAAGCTCGATACGAGCAGTACTTC.

This clone was recorded only once. The CDR3, as DNA: TGTGCCAGCAGCCGGGAAGGGGGTGAGACCCAGTACTTC. It translates to CASSREGGETQYF. V usage is TRBV7-9 and J usage is TRBJ2-5; TRBD1 might be the D (6 bases). The CDR3 is made up of 13 amino acids. Germline lookup yields CDR1 SEHNR and CDR2 FQNEAQ (reference sequence). The ends were cut back, 5 bases at V and 5 bases at J, with 12 bases in the middle.

The J gene is TRBJ2-7, the V gene TRBV7-9; TRBD1 matches at 11 bases. CDR3 length equals 14 residues. Germline V lookup: CDR1 SEHNR, CDR2 FQNEAQ (reference sequence). The trim removed 3 bases at V and 4 bases at J, leaving 2 bases unmatched. The DNA of the CDR3 is TGTGCCAGCAGCTTGGGACAGGGGGAGTACGAGCAGTACTTC. Protein sequence: CASSLGQGEYEQYF. Full variable domain (rest looked up from reference TRBV7-9 and TRBJ2-7): DTGVSQNPRHKITKRGQNVTFRCDPISEHNRLYWYRQTLGQGPEFLTYFQNEAQLEKSRLLSDRFSAERPKGSFSTLEIQRTEQGDSAMYLCASSLGQGEYEQYFGPGTRLTVT.

The V call is TRBV28, the J call TRBJ1-2; D is perhaps TRBD1 (6 bases). With 8 bases removed from V and 5 bases from J, the gap between germline ends came to 18 bases. Germline CDR1 and CDR2: MDHEN and SYDVKM. CDR3 length: 14 residues. The CDR3 reads CASVGTGLEYGYTF. The CDR3 DNA follows: TGTGCCAGCGTGGGAACAGGGTTAGAATATGGCTACACCTTC.